These 8 T cell receptor beta chains came from one sample sequenced in a study of cytotoxic CD8 clonotypes in ibrutinib-treated CLL (dated by TCRdb to about 2021). The time point tag for this specimen amounts to: 20 to 30 months on ibrutinib. Library generation was performed with the immunoSEQ multiplex PCR assay. The immuneACCESS repertoire file appears here via TCRdb, limited to in-frame rearrangements. These files lack a portion of the clones; in checked studies, under half of the deficit traces to unresolved V genes, and the cause of the others is not known. The sample has approximately 57,000 clones on record, roughly three fifths of them singletons. Roughly 22% of the sample lies in the top ten. The sequences come from PBMCs, collected after 24 months of ibrutinib treatment. The origin of the receptors is a human donor with chronic lymphocytic leukemia.

There are many counts of this clone. CDR3 sequence: CAALGGPTYEQYV. CDR3 in DNA: TGTGCCGCCTTAGGGGGCCCCACCTACGAGCAGTACGTC. V is TRBV6-1 and J is TRBJ2-7, with 7 bases that match TRBD1. The CDR3 loop spans 13 amino acids. Per the germline V gene, CDR1 is MNHNS and CDR2 is SASEGT. The ends lost 11 bases at V and 2 bases at J; junction bases unmatched: 9.

A few counts support this clone. The chain recombines TRBV6-5 with TRBJ2-1; 12 nucleotides agree with TRBD2. Germline CDR1 reads MNHEY; CDR2 reads SVGAGI. Unmatched junction bases numbered 6, after V lost 4 bases and J lost 8 bases. The CDR3 consists of 15 residues. The CDR3 DNA follows: TGTGCCAGCAGTTTCGGACTAGCGGGATTATATGAGCAGTTCTTC. Translating gives CASSFGLAGLYEQFF.

In this sample, this clone turned up many times. The chain carries TRBV5-6 and TRBJ2-2, with unresolved D. The CDR3 has 14 residues. CDR1 is SGHDT and CDR2 is YYEEEE in the germline V gene. The V end lost 4 bases, the J end lost 4 bases, and 11 bases lay between the germline ends. CDR3 residues: CASSLRAITGELFF. CDR3 DNA: TGTGCCAGCAGCCTCCGGGCCATCACCGGGGAGCTGTTTTTT.

This clone was seen only once. The V and J genes are TRBV2 and TRBJ1-2; 7 nucleotides align to TRBD1. CDR1 SNHLY and CDR2 FYNNEI come from the germline V gene. CDR3 size: 15 residues. After removal of 6 bases from V and 8 bases from J, the junction contained 15 bases not matched to a gene. The chain's CDR3 is CASSGQTGTSSGYTF. The CDR3 nucleotides read TGTGCCAGCAGCGGCCAGACAGGGACTTCTAGCGGCTACACCTTC.

The sample holds a few counts of this clone. CDR3 DNA sequence: TGTGCCAGCAGCTCGGACACTTCTAACTATGGCTACACCTTC. Its translation: CASSSDTSNYGYTF. V is TRBV7-9 and J is TRBJ1-2; D may be TRBD1 (5 bases). Looked up from germline, CDR1 is SEHNR and CDR2 is FQNEAQ (reference sequence). This CDR3 is built from 14 residues. V lost 4 bases, J lost 0 bases, and 9 bases lay in between.

This clone is labeled as medium-sized. This chain links TRBV6-5 with TRBJ2-5; D is unresolved. This CDR3 is built from 11 residues. Germline CDR1 reads MNHEY; CDR2 reads SVGAGI. Trimming cost V 2 bases and J 5 bases, with 3 bases left between them. CDR3 sequence reads: CASSYGETQYF. CDR3 DNA sequence: TGTGCCAGCAGTTACGGGGAGACCCAGTACTTC.

The chain couples TRBV11-2 to TRBJ2-2; D not resolved. The CDR3 spans 12 residues. Between the trimmed V and J ends, which lost 5 bases and 7 bases, there was a span of 8 bases. Germline-derived CDR1 and CDR2 are SGHAT and FQNNGV. The CDR3 sequence is CASSASYGELFF. Written as DNA, the CDR3 is TGTGCCAGCAGCGCGTCGTACGGGGAGCTGTTTTTT.

This clone was counted between two and nine times. The V call is TRBV7-6, the J call TRBJ2-2; TRBD2 aligns across 8 bases. The CDR3 totals 15 residues. Germline CDR1 is SGHVS and CDR2 is FNYEAQ. After removal of 6 bases from V and 6 bases from J, the junction contained 9 bases not matched to a gene. The CDR3, as DNA: TGTGCCAGCAGTTCAGCGGGAGTGGGGGCCGGGGAGCTGTTTTTT. The encoded protein is CASSSAGVGAGELFF.